The entry below describes one T cell receptor beta chain. Its matching antigen is unknown. The data belong to a study of cytomegalovirus exposure and HLA in healthy donors. Findings and limits, study-wide: Rarity held for most TCR sequences, but there were some public TCRs that occurred in many donors. Excluded were some V segments that proved indistinguishable, including TRBV6-2 and TRBV6-3. Among TCR beta chains, those listed as cytomegalovirus-associated numbered around 160.

It was with 60 Vbeta and 13 Jbeta primers that the PCR ran. The repertoire was sequenced with immunoSEQ multiplex PCR; TCRdb's copy has only in-frame clones and lacks some. The sample lists about 160,000 clones, approximately 81% seen once, with 1.5% to 2.5% in the top ten. The length of the CDR3 is 16 residues. CDR1 and CDR2 (germline): ENHRY, SYGVKD. Trimming cost V 3 bases and J 3 bases, with 18 bases left between them. The clonotype was recovered from a man aged 18 to 29 in good health and CMV-seronegative. This chain connects TRBV10-3 to TRBJ2-7; D might be TRBD1 (7 bases). Material: PBMCs. The CDR3 protein is CAISERGGAGGYEQYF. The CDR3 DNA reads TGTGCCATCAGTGAACGCGGCGGGGCAGGGGGCTACGAGCAGTACTTC.